Sequencing of this T cell receptor (beta chain) was carried out in a study of cytomegalovirus exposure and HLA in healthy donors. In the study overall: One earlier analysis, a look at 180 million or so T cells, found about 100 million unique TCR beta sequences. Study-wide results and caveats: Most TCR sequences were rare, but some public TCRs occurred in many donors. Presence/absence comparisons presumed near-even sequencing depth among donors.

The PCR contained 60 Vbeta and 13 Jbeta primers. Profiled with immunoSEQ multiplex PCR; TCRdb holds only in-frame clones, not every one. The data hold roughly 170,000 clones, with almost 85% observed a single time. With respect to this clone: Its antigen remains unknown.

Among the donors, all were healthy bone marrow donors. The specimen was PBMCs. The source of this sequence is a man younger than 40 in good health and CMV-seronegative.

CDR3 protein: CASSPDRNYGYTF. The CDR3 bases are TGTGCCAGCAGCCCGGACAGGAACTATGGCTACACCTTC. The chain combines TRBV6-5 with TRBJ1-2, with 7 bases aligning to TRBD1. V lost 6 bases to trimming and J lost 2 bases; unmatched junction nucleotides: 3. Germline loops: CDR1 MNHEY, CDR2 SVGAGI. This CDR3 has 13 residues.